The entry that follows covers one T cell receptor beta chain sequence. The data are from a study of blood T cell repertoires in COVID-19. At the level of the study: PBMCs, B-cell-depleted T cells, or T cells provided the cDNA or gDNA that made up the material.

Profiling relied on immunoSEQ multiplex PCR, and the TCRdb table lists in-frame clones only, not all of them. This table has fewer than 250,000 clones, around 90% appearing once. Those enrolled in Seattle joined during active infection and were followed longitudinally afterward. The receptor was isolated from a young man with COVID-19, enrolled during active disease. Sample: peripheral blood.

DNA for the CDR3: TGTGCCAGTAGTCAGGGTCCAGGTACAGATACGCAGTATTTT. Translating gives CASSQGPGTDTQYF. The chain links TRBV19 to TRBJ2-3; D may be TRBD1 (5 bases). The CDR3 is 14 residues long. The V end lost 5 bases, the J end lost 3 bases, and 12 bases lay between the germline ends. CDR1 is LNHDA and CDR2 is SQIVND in the germline V gene (reference sequence).